The text below deals with one T cell receptor (beta chain). The CDR3 length is 13 residues. Looked up from germline, CDR1 is SGHDT and CDR2 is YYEEEE. Trimming took 5 bases from V and 10 from J, leaving 18 bases between them. Control samples were healthy donors' buffy coats. Profiled with immunoSEQ multiplex PCR; TCRdb holds only in-frame clones, not every one. Found here are tens of thousands of clones, approximately 85% of them singletons; the top ten hold 1% to 1.5%. The data originate from a study of STAT5B mutations in CD4+ large granular lymphocyte leukemia. Sequencing was carried out using CD4+ T cells from blood buffy coats. The chain uses TRBV5-6 and TRBJ1-2; D possibly corresponds to TRBD1 (5 bases). This receptor was taken from a human donor in good health. The CDR3 sequence: CASSLTAPGDYTF. CDR3 bases: TGTGCCAGCAGTCTGACCGCCCCGGGGGACTACACCTTC.